The TCR beta chain under discussion was sequenced for a study of shared clonotypes between healthy human individuals. As regards this clone: Additional DNA sequences in this sample encode the identical CDR3.

The repertoire was sequenced with immunoSEQ multiplex PCR; TCRdb's copy has only in-frame clones and lacks some. The sample includes about 1.5 million clones, roughly 98% of them seen just once. The sequence was obtained from a man aged 30 to 39 in good health. Sequenced input: naive CD4+ T cells sorted from blood. Specified subset: CD45RA+ positively selected.

CDR3 protein: CASSLASSYNEQFF. The CDR3 nucleotides read TGTGCCAGCAGCTTAGCTAGCTCATACAATGAGCAGTTCTTC. The chain recombines TRBV7-9 with TRBJ2-1; D is unresolved. CDR3 length: 14 residues. V lost 0 bases and J lost 4, with 7 bases in between. Germline CDR1 and CDR2: SEHNR and FQNEAQ (reference sequence).